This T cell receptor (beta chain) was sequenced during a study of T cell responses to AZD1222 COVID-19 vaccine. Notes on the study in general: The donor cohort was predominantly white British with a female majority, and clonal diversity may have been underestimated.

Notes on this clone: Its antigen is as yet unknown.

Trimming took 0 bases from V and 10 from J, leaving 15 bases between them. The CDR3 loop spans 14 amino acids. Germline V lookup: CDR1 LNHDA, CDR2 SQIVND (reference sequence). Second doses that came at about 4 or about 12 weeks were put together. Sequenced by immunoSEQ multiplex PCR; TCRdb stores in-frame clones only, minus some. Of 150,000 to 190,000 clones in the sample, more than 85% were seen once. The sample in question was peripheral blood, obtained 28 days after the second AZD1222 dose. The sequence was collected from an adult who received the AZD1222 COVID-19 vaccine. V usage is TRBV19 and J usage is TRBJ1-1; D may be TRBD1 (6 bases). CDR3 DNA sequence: TGTGCCAGTAGTATAGACCTGACAGGATGGGGAGCTTTCTTT. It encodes CASSIDLTGWGAFF.